This entry features one T cell receptor beta chain sequence. Its specificity is unknown. The germline V gene encodes CDR1 DFQATT and CDR2 SNEGSKA (reference sequence). The J segment lost 6 bases and the V segment lost 8 bases, leaving 19 bases of the junction unmatched. This CDR3 is built from 16 residues. These data belong to a study of tumor and adjacent non-tumor tissue in lung cancer. This sample's RNA came from whole unsorted tissue. This non-tumor lung sample came from over 3 cm beyond the tumor edge. General study results and limits: Higher tumor TCR diversity was associated with shorter survival.

TCRbeta libraries were built with three rounds of nested PCR, modified from ARM-PCR. In TCRdb, the multiplex PCR reads were re-called with MiXCR into one record per CDR3 protein. Among some 100,000 distinct CDR3 sequences listed, 50% to 70% were seen once. The clonotype originates from a man aged 30-40 years with non-small cell lung cancer. The rearrangement links TRBV20-1 to TRBJ2-1, with 7 bases that match TRBD1. The sequenced material came from distant non-tumor lung tissue. The CDR3 loop is CSPLRFDRGRVNEQFF. The CDR3 DNA sequence: TGCAGTCCCTTGAGATTCGATAGGGGGCGCGTCAATGAGCAGTTCTTC.